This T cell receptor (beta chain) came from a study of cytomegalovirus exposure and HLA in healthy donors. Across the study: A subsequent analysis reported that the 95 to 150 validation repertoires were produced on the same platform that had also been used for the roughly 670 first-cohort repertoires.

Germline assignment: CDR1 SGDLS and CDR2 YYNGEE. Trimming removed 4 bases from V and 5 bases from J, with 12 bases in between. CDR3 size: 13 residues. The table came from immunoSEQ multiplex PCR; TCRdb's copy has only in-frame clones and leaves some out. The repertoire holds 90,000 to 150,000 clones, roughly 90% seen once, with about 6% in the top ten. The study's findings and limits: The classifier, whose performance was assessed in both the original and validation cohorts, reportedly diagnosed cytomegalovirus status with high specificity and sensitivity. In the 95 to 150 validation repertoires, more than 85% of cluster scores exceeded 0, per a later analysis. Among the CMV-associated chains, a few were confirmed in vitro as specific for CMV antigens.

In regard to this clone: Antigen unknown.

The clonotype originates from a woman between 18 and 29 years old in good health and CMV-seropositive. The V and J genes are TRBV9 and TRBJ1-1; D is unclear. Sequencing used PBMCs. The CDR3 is CASSPRVGTEAFF. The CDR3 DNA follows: TGTGCCAGCAGCCCGAGGGTTGGTACTGAAGCTTTCTTT.